Reported below is one T cell receptor (beta chain). The sample is drawn from a study of blood T cell repertoires in COVID-19. Study-wide background: Acute and convalescent COVID-19 specimens originated in the United States, Italy and Spain. Nucleic acid was either cDNA or gDNA, and it came from T cells, B-cell-depleted T cells, or PBMCs.

Those enrolled in Seattle joined during active infection and were followed longitudinally afterward. Authors' processing steps: Estimates of nucleated cell counts were drawn from the amplification of reference gene primers. Repertoires were generated with immunoSEQ multiplex PCR, while TCRdb's copy carries only in-frame clones and drops some. The D gene and trimming were derived from the DNA, and the V and J assignments and clone size from that table. The table shows 150,000 to 200,000 clones, with 85% to 90% occurring only once. Trimming took 11 bases from V and 2 from J; bases not matched to a gene: 5. Germline-derived CDR1 and CDR2 are SNHLY and FYNNEI. This CDR3 is 12 amino acids long.

The origin of this receptor is a woman aged 80 or over with COVID-19, enrolled during active disease. Sequencing was done on a sample of peripheral blood. The genes are TRBV2 and TRBJ2-5, with 7 bases identical to TRBD2. CDR3 amino acids: CASSGEQETQYF. The CDR3 DNA is TGTGCCTCTAGCGGTGAACAAGAGACCCAGTACTTC.